These 23 T cell receptor beta chains share one sample of origin, sequenced in a study of early T cells in non-severe SARS-CoV-2 infection. MiXCR was run by TCRdb on the 5' RACE reads, yielding one entry per CDR3 protein. The profile shows about 53,000 distinct CDR3 sequences, 12% of them singletons. The sample was whole blood, taken at baseline. The receptors originated from an adult who was a healthcare worker with PCR-confirmed SARS-CoV-2 infection or an uninfected control (not recorded which).

In this sample, this clonotype turned up many times. The V gene is TRBV3-1, the J gene TRBJ2-1; D gene ambiguous. V was trimmed by 4 bases and J by 5 bases, leaving 12 bases between them. The CDR3 runs to 14 residues. Germline V CDR1 and CDR2: LGHDT, YNNKEL (reference sequence). The chain's CDR3 is CASSPRNSHNEQFF. The CDR3 nucleotides are TGTGCCAGCAGCCCGAGGAACAGTCACAATGAGCAGTTCTTC.

This clonotype has more than one count but fewer than ten. The chain employs TRBV28 and TRBJ1-1; D not certain. The CDR3 loop spans 16 amino acids. The V end was cut by 0 bases, the J end by 4 bases, with 15 bases between. Germline V lookup: CDR1 MDHEN, CDR2 SYDVKM. The CDR3 region is CASSLWGGGKATEAFF. The CDR3 DNA is TGTGCCAGCAGTTTATGGGGCGGAGGTAAGGCCACTGAAGCTTTCTTT.

The table lists this clonotype with a few counts. This chain links TRBV20-1 with TRBJ2-3; D is possibly TRBD1 or TRBD2 (6 bases each). Germline V gene lookup returns CDR1 DFQATT and CDR2 SNEGSKA (reference sequence). The V end lost 6 bases, the J end lost 4 bases, and 14 bases lay between the germline ends. CDR3 length: 13 amino acids. The CDR3 here is CSAGGRAPDTQYF. The CDR3 region has the DNA TGCAGTGCCGGGGGCAGGGCCCCAGATACGCAGTATTTT.

This clonotype was recorded at least ten times. This rearrangement joins TRBV7-9 to TRBJ2-7, with 9 bases fitting TRBD1. Germline loops: CDR1 SEHNR, CDR2 FQNEAQ (reference sequence). Germline trimming cut 2 bases from V and 5 bases from J; bases unmatched to any gene: 10. This CDR3 contains 16 residues. The CDR3 region is CASSLTGTGFVHEQYF. CDR3 DNA sequence: TGTGCCAGCAGCTTAACGGGGACAGGGTTTGTCCACGAGCAGTACTTC.

With regard to this clonotype: A much larger clone lies one base from this, so it may be a read error. This chain connects TRBV9 to TRBJ2-6; D perhaps matches TRBD1 (5 bases). CDR1 and CDR2 (germline): SGDLS, YYNGEE. The CDR3 runs 16 residues. The CDR3 protein is CASSVTDSSGTNVLTF. The DNA for the CDR3 is TGTGCCAGCAGCGTCACCGACAGCTCTGGGACCAACGTCCTGACTTTC.

CDR3 DNA sequence: TGTGCCAGCAGCGAAGAGCAGGGAAACACTGAAGCTTTCTTT. Its translation is CASSEEQGNTEAFF. J is TRBJ1-1 and V is TRBV9; maybe TRBD1 (5 bases). Germline loops: CDR1 SGDLS, CDR2 YYNGEE. The CDR3 runs to 14 residues. Trimming removed 3 bases at V and 2 bases at J, with 11 bases between.

This clonotype was seen a handful of times. V gene TRBV18 combines with J gene TRBJ2-2; D is possibly TRBD1 (5 bases). Between the trimmed V and J ends, which lost 3 bases and 3 bases, there was a span of 11 bases. The germline V gene has CDR1 KGHSH and CDR2 LQKENI. CDR3 length: 15 amino acids. CDR3 sequence (DNA): TGTGCCAGCTCACCGGGCAGGGCGGACACCGGGGAGCTGTTTTTT. The encoded protein is CASSPGRADTGELFF.

This chain joins TRBV29-1 and TRBJ2-1; a possible D gene is TRBD2 (6 bases). Germline CDR1 and CDR2: SQVTM and ANQGSEA. Trimming stripped 3 bases from V and 0 bases from J, with 15 bases between. There are 16 residues in the CDR3. The chain's CDR3 is CSVDPGGAFSYNEQFF. DNA for the CDR3: TGCAGCGTTGACCCCGGCGGGGCGTTCTCCTACAATGAGCAGTTCTTC.

This clonotype was counted a few times. V gene TRBV20-1 combines with J gene TRBJ2-3, with 12 bases matching TRBD1. The CDR3 has 15 residues. Germline CDR1 and CDR2: DFQATT and SNEGSKA (reference sequence). The J segment lost 4 bases and the V segment lost 6 bases, leaving 8 bases of the junction unmatched. CDR3 sequence reads: CSAAPGQGAADTQYF. The CDR3 DNA is TGCAGTGCAGCCCCGGGACAGGGGGCCGCAGATACGCAGTATTTT.

This clonotype was detected a few times. The CDR3 nucleotides read TGTGCCAGCAGTCCCTCGGTGCCTTCAGATACGCAGTATTTT. Protein: CASSPSVPSDTQYF. The V and J genes are TRBV28 and TRBJ2-3; D is unclear. This CDR3 region has 14 residues. Trimming took off 5 bases at V and 4 bases at J, with 13 bases between the two ends. Germline CDR1 and CDR2: MDHEN and SYDVKM.

This clonotype has a handful of counts. V and J are TRBV7-9 and TRBJ2-4; 16 bases are shared with TRBD2. CDR1 and CDR2 from the germline V gene are SEHNR and FQNEAQ (reference sequence). V shed 5 bases, J shed 6 bases, and the junction held 13 bases outside the gene matches. This CDR3 spans 19 amino acids. The DNA for the CDR3 is TGTGCCAGCAGCCCTACGTTGGGACTAGCGGGAGGGCCGAGAAACATTCAGTACTTC. It yields the protein CASSPTLGLAGGPRNIQYF.

This clonotype was detected many times. The chain combines TRBV7-9 with TRBJ1-2, with 8 bases identical to TRBD1. Germline V gene data show CDR1 as SEHNR and CDR2 as FQNEAQ (reference sequence). The CDR3 sequence is 15 residues long. V gave up 3 bases and J gave up 6 bases; unmatched junction bases: 9. The DNA for the CDR3 is TGTGCCAGCAGCTTCTTCGGCAGACAGGGGCATGGCTACACCTTC. Its translation is CASSFFGRQGHGYTF.

This clonotype was detected a few times. The genes are TRBV20-1 and TRBJ2-6, with D uncertain. In germline, CDR1 is DFQATT, CDR2 SNEGSKA (reference sequence). The CDR3 extends over 15 amino acids. Trimming pared 3 bases from V and 0 bases from J, leaving 9 bases between. The CDR3 DNA sequence: TGCAGTGCTAGCGGGCTTTTCTCTGGGGCCAACGTCCTGACTTTC. Encoded protein: CSASGLFSGANVLTF.

This clonotype was counted between two and nine times. This chain connects TRBV10-2 to TRBJ2-3; D gene unclear. This CDR3 has 13 residues. The germline CDR1 and CDR2 sequences are WSHSY and SAAADI. V lost 5 bases and J 2 bases, leaving 8 bases between the germline ends. The CDR3 bases are TGCGCCAGCAGTTCGCTATTCACAGATACGCAGTATTTT. Encoded protein: CASSSLFTDTQYF.

This clonotype has a handful of counts. The J gene is TRBJ2-3, the V gene TRBV5-4, with 8 bases identical to TRBD2. The CDR3 length is 18 residues. The ends lost 2 bases at V and 4 bases at J; junction bases unmatched: 15. Germline V gene data show CDR1 as SGHNT and CDR2 as YYREEE (reference sequence). Here the CDR3 DNA reads TGTGCCAGCAGCTTTCCCACGTGGCGGGGCGGGAGGTCAGATACGCAGTATTTT. Its translation is CASSFPTWRGGRSDTQYF.

This clonotype came up a few times. This sequence joins TRBV20-1 and TRBJ2-3, with 11 bases that match TRBD2. The CDR3 runs 15 residues. From germline, CDR1 is DFQATT and CDR2 SNEGSKA (reference sequence). V lost 1 base, J lost 2 bases, and 2 bases stayed unmatched. The CDR3 protein is CSARGLAGPTDTQYF. The CDR3 coding sequence is TGCAGTGCTAGAGGACTAGCGGGGCCCACAGATACGCAGTATTTT.

This clonotype showed up many times. This chain uses TRBV20-1 with TRBJ2-1; 8 bases fit TRBD2. J gave up 7 bases and V 3 bases, and 8 bases lay outside the gene matches. Germline CDR1 and CDR2: DFQATT and SNEGSKA (reference sequence). This CDR3 is 14 amino acids long. CDR3 DNA sequence: TGCAGTGCTAGTGGTAGCGGGATAGGGAATGAGCAGTTCTTC. It translates to CSASGSGIGNEQFF.

The V and J genes are TRBV28 and TRBJ2-7, with no clear D. This CDR3 is 15 amino acids long. Per germline, CDR1 MDHEN and CDR2 SYDVKM. Trimming pared 3 bases from V and 0 bases from J, leaving 12 bases between. CDR3 amino acids: CASSFFSILSYEQYF. The CDR3 DNA follows: TGTGCCAGCAGTTTCTTCTCTATCCTCTCCTACGAGCAGTACTTC.

This chain links TRBV7-3 with TRBJ2-3; 7 positions match TRBD2. The J segment lost 6 bases and the V segment lost 5 bases, leaving 11 bases of the junction unmatched. CDR3 length: 15 amino acids. Germline assignment: CDR1 SGHTA and CDR2 FQGTGA. The CDR3 spells CASSPGGKNRDTQYF. The CDR3 nucleotides read TGTGCCAGCAGCCCCGGGGGGAAAAATCGGGATACGCAGTATTTT.

The chain joins TRBV4-3 to TRBJ2-1; D may be TRBD1 (5 bases). This CDR3 is 13 amino acids long. The germline V gene encodes CDR1 LGHNA and CDR2 YSLEER. The V and J ends lost 1 base and 7 bases respectively, with 8 bases between them. CDR3 in DNA: TGCGCCAGCAGCCAAGGGACATTGAATGAGCAGTTCTTC. This encodes CASSQGTLNEQFF.

The J gene is TRBJ1-2, the V gene TRBV27; D call uncertain. Trimming pared 5 bases from V and 4 bases from J, leaving 20 bases between. Germline V gene lookup returns CDR1 MNHEY and CDR2 SMNVEV (reference sequence). The CDR3 is 16 amino acids. CDR3 in DNA: TGTGCCAGCAGTGCCCTATACAGCCCCCGAAGCTATGGCTACACCTTC. The encoded protein is CASSALYSPRSYGYTF.

The chain carries TRBV12-3 or TRBV12-4 and TRBJ2-7; a possible D gene is TRBD1 (6 bases). V was shortened by 4 bases and J by 4 bases, with 11 bases between the two germline ends. The CDR3 runs 13 residues. The CDR3 nucleotides are TGTGCCAGCAGTTCCGGGACACCATACGAGCAGTACTTC. Its protein is CASSSGTPYEQYF.

This clonotype was seen at least ten times. The rearrangement uses TRBV20-1 and TRBJ2-3, with TRBD2 matching over 8 bases. CDR3 size: 15 residues. V lost 5 bases to trimming and J lost 3 bases; unmatched junction nucleotides: 10. Germline CDR1 reads DFQATT; CDR2 reads SNEGSKA (reference sequence). The CDR3: CSASGGVRATDTQYF. The CDR3 nucleotides are TGCAGTGCTTCGGGGGGGGTTAGGGCGACAGATACGCAGTATTTT.